The rows below give T cell receptor beta chains drawn from one sample of a study of T-cell reconstitution after alpha-beta-depleted transplantation in children. TCRdb re-analysed the PCR reads in MiXCR, keeping a single row per CDR3 protein. The sample holds 25,000 to 30,000 distinct CDR3 sequences, roughly 5.7% seen once. Material: PBMCs, mostly from graft donor cells, obtained 180 days after TCRalphabeta/CD19-depleted stem cell transplant. All receptors come from a male patient younger than 18 who had a stem cell transplant for acute myeloid leukemia, so the T cells may come from the graft donor. Each CDR3 is given with its conserved first and last residue. The listing skips clone size in some rows; elsewhere it reads once, few, many or a size class.

TRBJ1-2,TRBV6-5,many,CASSYSGTGSGYTF
TRBJ2-3,TRBV5-4,.,CASSSREDTQYF
TRBJ1-5,TRBV19,few,CASSIPPHQPQHF
TRBJ2-7,TRBV15,many,CATSRDFAATYEQYF
TRBJ2-3,TRBV12-3/TRBV12-4,many,CASSFGGSSTDTQYF
TRBJ2-3,TRBV20-1,many,CSARDRGAGVGDTQYF
TRBJ2-1,TRBV7-3,many,CASSLTANRLAGGHNEQFF
TRBJ2-1,TRBV7-2,many,CASSLSRVGQFF
TRBJ2-1,TRBV27,medium-sized,CASSSTGTYNNEQFF
TRBJ2-1,TRBV24-1,many,CATSDRQGTYNEQFF
TRBJ2-3,TRBV7-9,many,CASSSWRGTDTQYF
TRBJ2-1,TRBV4-2,few,CAMSPGLLNEQFF
TRBJ2-7,TRBV6-2/TRBV6-3,many,CASSYTTASYEQYF
TRBJ2-3,TRBV27,medium-sized,CASSSPSSGQSTDTQYF
TRBJ2-7,TRBV20-1,many,CSARHGERTLSYEQYF
TRBJ2-2,TRBV7-2,many,CASSLLGLAAPTGELFF
TRBJ2-5,TRBV29-1,medium-sized,CSGLGDKDETQYF